This T cell receptor (beta chain) was profiled in a study of identical twins. Unique molecular identifiers were in the cDNA, with template-switch universal primer binding. Via MiXCR, TCRdb re-called the 5' RACE reads, giving one row per CDR3 protein. Altogether roughly 250,000 distinct CDR3 sequences are present, around 15% being singletons, with the ten largest covering 8.5% to 10%. Study conclusions and caveats: Model-predicted out-of-frame TCR alpha sharing fell below observed values in monozygotic twins.

This clonotype occurred a few times. Its target is not known. The specimen sequenced was memory (CD45RO+) T cells sorted from blood. This TCR derives from a woman in her late teens or twenties in good health.

The CDR3 loop reads CASSQDSRNQGEQYF. Written as DNA, the CDR3 is TGTGCCAGCAGCCAAGACTCTAGGAATCAAGGCGAGCAGTACTTC. The chain is built from TRBV4-2 and TRBJ2-7; D gene uncertain. With 0 bases removed from V and 6 bases from J, the gap between germline ends came to 15 bases. The germline V gene has CDR1 LGHNA and CDR2 YNFKEQ. There are 15 residues in the CDR3.